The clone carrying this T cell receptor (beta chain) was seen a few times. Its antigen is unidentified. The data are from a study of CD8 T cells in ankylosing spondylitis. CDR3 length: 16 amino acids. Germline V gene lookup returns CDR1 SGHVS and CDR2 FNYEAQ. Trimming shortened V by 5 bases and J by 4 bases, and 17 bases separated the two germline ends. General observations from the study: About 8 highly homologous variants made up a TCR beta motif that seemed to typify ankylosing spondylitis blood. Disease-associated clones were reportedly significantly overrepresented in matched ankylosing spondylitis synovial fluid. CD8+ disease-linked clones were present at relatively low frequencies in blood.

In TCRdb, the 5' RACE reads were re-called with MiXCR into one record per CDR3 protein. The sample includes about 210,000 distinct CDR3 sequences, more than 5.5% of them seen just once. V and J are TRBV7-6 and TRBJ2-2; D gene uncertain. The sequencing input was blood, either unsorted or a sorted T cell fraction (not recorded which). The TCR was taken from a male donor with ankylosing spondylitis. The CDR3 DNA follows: TGTGCCAGCAGCCCCCTCGGACGGAGTGGCACCGGGGAGCTGTTTTTT. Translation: CASSPLGRSGTGELFF.